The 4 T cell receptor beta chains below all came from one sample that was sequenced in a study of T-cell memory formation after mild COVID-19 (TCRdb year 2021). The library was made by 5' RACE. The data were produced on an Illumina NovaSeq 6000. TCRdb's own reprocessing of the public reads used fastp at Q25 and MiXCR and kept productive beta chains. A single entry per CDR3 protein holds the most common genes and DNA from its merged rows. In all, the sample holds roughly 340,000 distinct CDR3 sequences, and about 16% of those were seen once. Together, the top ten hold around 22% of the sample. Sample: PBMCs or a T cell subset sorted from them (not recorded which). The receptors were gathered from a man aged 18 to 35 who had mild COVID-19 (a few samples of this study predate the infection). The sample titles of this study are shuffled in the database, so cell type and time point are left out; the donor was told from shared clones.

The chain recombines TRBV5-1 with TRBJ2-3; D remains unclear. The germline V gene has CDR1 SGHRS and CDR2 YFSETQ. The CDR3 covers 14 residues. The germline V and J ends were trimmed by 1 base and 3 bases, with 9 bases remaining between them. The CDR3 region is CASSLPLQTDTQYF. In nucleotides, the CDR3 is TGCGCCAGCAGCTTGCCGCTACAAACAGATACGCAGTATTTT.

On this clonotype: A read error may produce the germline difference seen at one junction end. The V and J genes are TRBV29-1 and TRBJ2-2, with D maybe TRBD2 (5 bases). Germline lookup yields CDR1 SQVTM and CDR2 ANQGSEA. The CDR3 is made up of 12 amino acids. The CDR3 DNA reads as TGCAGCGGTGGGGAGTGGGCCGGGCAGCTGTTTTTT. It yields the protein CSGGEWAGQLFF.

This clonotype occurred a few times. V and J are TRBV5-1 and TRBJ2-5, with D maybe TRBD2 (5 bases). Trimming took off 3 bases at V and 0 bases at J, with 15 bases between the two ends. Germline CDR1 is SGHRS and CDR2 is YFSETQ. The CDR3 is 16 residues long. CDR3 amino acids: CASSSQPGVHQETQYF. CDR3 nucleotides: TGCGCCAGCAGCTCCCAGCCCGGGGTTCACCAAGAGACCCAGTACTTC. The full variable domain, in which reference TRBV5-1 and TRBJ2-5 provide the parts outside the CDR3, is KAGVTQTPRYLIKTRGQQVTLSCSPISGHRSVSWYQQTPGQGLQFLFEYFSETQRNKGNFPGRFSGRQFSNSRSEMNVSTLELGDSALYLCASSSQPGVHQETQYFGPGTRLLVL.

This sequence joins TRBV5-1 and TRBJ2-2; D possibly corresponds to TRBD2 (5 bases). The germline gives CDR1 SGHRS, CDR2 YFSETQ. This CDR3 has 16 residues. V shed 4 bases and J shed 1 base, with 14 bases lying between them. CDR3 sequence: CASSPKAGVNTGELFF. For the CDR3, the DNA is TGCGCCAGCAGCCCGAAGGCGGGTGTGAACACCGGGGAGCTGTTTTTT.